Listed here are 23 T cell receptor beta chains from one sample, sequenced in a study of blood T cells in healthy people across ages. It was with a sample-barcoded 5' primer and a J-beta primer mix that a second PCR of roughly 6 to 11 cycles was run. TCRdb used MiXCR to reprocess the 5' RACE reads, holding one entry per CDR3 protein. The profile shows around 1,900,000 distinct CDR3 sequences, 35% to 50% of them singletons. Sequencing input: blood. The receptors were gathered from a human donor in good health.

The chain links TRBV4-1 to TRBJ1-4; the match to TRBD1 covers 7 bases. Germline V gives CDR1 MGHRA, CDR2 YSYEKL. This CDR3 region has 15 residues. Trimming removed 0 bases from V and 7 bases from J; junction bases left unmatched: 5. CDR3 nucleotide sequence: TGCGCCAGCAGCCAAGACCAGGGGGGAAGTGAAAAACTGTTTTTT. As protein: CASSQDQGGSEKLFF.

The chain recombines TRBV29-1 with TRBJ2-7; 8 bases map to TRBD1. Trimming at V came to 7 bases and at J to 4 bases, leaving 9 bases not matched to a gene. The CDR3 has 13 residues. Germline assignment: CDR1 SQVTM and CDR2 ANQGSEA. The CDR3 bases are TGCAGCGCGCGGACAGGGAATAGGTACGAGCAGTACTTC. This sequence encodes CSARTGNRYEQYF.

The V gene is TRBV2, the J gene TRBJ2-1; a possible D gene is TRBD1 (6 bases). Germline CDR1 SNHLY, CDR2 FYNNEI. V was clipped by 6 bases and J by 2 bases, with 20 bases between them. The CDR3 totals 17 residues. The CDR3 DNA follows: TGTGCCAGCAGCCCGACTAAGACAGGTTTGGCCTACAATGAGCAGTTCTTC. It yields the protein CASSPTKTGLAYNEQFF.

This chain connects TRBV11-2 to TRBJ2-7, with 8 bases identical to TRBD1. Germline V gene data show CDR1 as SGHAT and CDR2 as FQNNGV. The CDR3 contains 16 residues. V lost 4 bases to trimming and J lost 0 bases; unmatched junction nucleotides: 8. The CDR3 DNA sequence: TGTGCCAGCAGCTCTTGGGACAGGTTGAACTCCTACGAGCAGTACTTC. Translated: CASSSWDRLNSYEQYF. The full variable domain, in which reference TRBV11-2 and TRBJ2-7 provide the parts outside the CDR3, is EAGVAQSPRYKIIEKRQSVAFWCNPISGHATLYWYQQILGQGPKLLIQFQNNGVVDDSQLPKDRFSAERLKGVDSTLKIQPAKLEDSAVYLCASSSWDRLNSYEQYFGPGTRLTVT.

This clonotype was seen only once. V usage is TRBV4-3 and J usage is TRBJ1-2; D may be TRBD1 (6 bases). The germline CDR1 and CDR2 sequences are LGHNA and YSLEER. Deletions cut 0 bases from V and 7 bases from J, with 12 bases between. The CDR3 runs 14 residues. The CDR3 DNA reads as TGCGCCAGCAGCCAAGATCAGGGCAGGGGTGGCTACACCTTC. Its protein is CASSQDQGRGGYTF.

The CDR3 bases are TGTGCCAGCAGCGGGCGGACTTTCCAAGAGACCCAGTACTTC. Translating gives CASSGRTFQETQYF. V gene TRBV7-2 combines with J gene TRBJ2-5; maybe TRBD2 (5 bases). Deletions cut 5 bases from V and 1 base from J, with 11 bases between. The V gene's germline CDR1 is SGHTA and CDR2 FQGNSA. There are 14 residues in the CDR3.

In this sample, this clonotype turned up many times. V is TRBV11-2 and J is TRBJ2-3, with D tentatively TRBD1 (5 bases). Per the germline V gene, CDR1 is SGHAT and CDR2 is FQNNGV. The CDR3 is 15 amino acids. V was shortened by 0 bases and J by 8 bases, with 15 bases between the two germline ends. This chain's CDR3 is CASSLDPGYIVTQYF. Written as DNA, the CDR3 is TGTGCCAGCAGCTTAGATCCAGGGTATATTGTTACGCAGTATTTT.

The chain recombines TRBV2 with TRBJ1-5; D is perhaps TRBD1 (6 bases). The V and J ends lost 8 bases and 6 bases respectively, with 14 bases between them. Germline CDR1 reads SNHLY; CDR2 reads FYNNEI. The length of the CDR3 is 13 residues. CDR3 in amino acids: CASEWGAGQPQHF. Here the CDR3 DNA reads TGTGCCAGCGAGTGGGGGGCAGGTCAGCCCCAGCATTTT.

Only a few counts were recorded for this clonotype. The V call is TRBV10-3, the J call TRBJ1-2; 7 bases match TRBD1. The CDR3 is 15 amino acids. After removal of 2 bases from V and 4 bases from J, the junction contained 7 bases not matched to a gene. CDR1 ENHRY and CDR2 SYGVKD come from the germline V gene. The CDR3 DNA reads as TGTGCCATCAGTGAGGCTCCACAGGGGACCTATGGCTACACCTTC. Its translation: CAISEAPQGTYGYTF.

V and J are TRBV29-1 and TRBJ2-6, with 9 bases matching TRBD1. Trimming cost V 1 base and J 0 bases; bases outside gene matches: 1. The CDR3 totals 16 residues. Per the germline V gene, CDR1 is SQVTM and CDR2 is ANQGSEA. The CDR3 is CSVEGTGDSGANVLTF. CDR3 nucleotide sequence: TGCAGCGTTGAAGGGACAGGGGACTCTGGGGCCAACGTCCTGACTTTC.

The chain is built from TRBV29-1 and TRBJ1-5, with D possibly TRBD1 on 5 matching bases. The CDR3 loop spans 12 amino acids. Trimming left V 7 bases short and J 7 bases short, with 14 bases between. Germline V gene data show CDR1 as SQVTM and CDR2 as ANQGSEA. CDR3 sequence: CSAQGFGQPQHF. CDR3 sequence (DNA): TGCAGCGCCCAGGGATTCGGGCAGCCCCAGCATTTT. Based on the CDR3 plus reference TRBV29-1 and TRBJ1-5, the full variable domain is SAVISQKPSRDICQRGTSLTIQCQVDSQVTMMFWYRQQPGQSLTLIATANQGSEATYESGFVIDKFPISRPNLTFSTLTVSNMSPEDSSIYLCSAQGFGQPQHFGDGTRLSIL.

This clonotype is a singleton in its sample. The chain is built from TRBV4-3 and TRBJ2-2, with a possible D match to TRBD1 (5 bases). Per germline, CDR1 LGHNA and CDR2 YSLEER. V lost 4 bases, J lost 7 bases, and 10 bases lay in between. There are 13 residues in the CDR3. The CDR3 bases are TGCGCCAGCAGCCCAATAAGGGGCGGGGAGCTGTTTTTT. Encoded protein: CASSPIRGGELFF.

The chain links TRBV4-2 to TRBJ2-1; 9 bases agree with TRBD1. This CDR3 is built from 18 residues. The V gene's germline CDR1 is LGHNA and CDR2 YNFKEQ. Losses at the gene ends were 1 base for V and 1 base for J; bases not matched to a gene: 8. Here the CDR3 DNA reads TGTGCCAGCAGCCAAGTAATAACGGGGACAGGGTCCTACAATGAGCAGTTCTTC. Its protein is CASSQVITGTGSYNEQFF.

The rearrangement uses TRBV11-3 and TRBJ2-3; D may be TRBD2 (5 bases). V was trimmed by 6 bases and J by 2 bases, leaving 15 bases between them. Looked up from germline, CDR1 is SGHNT and CDR2 is YENEEA. This CDR3 is built from 15 residues. As DNA, the CDR3 is TGTGCCAGCAGTCCATCCACGGGGTACACAGATACGCAGTATTTT. It specifies CASSPSTGYTDTQYF.

This clonotype has just a few counts. CDR3 amino acids: CASSIGNQGRQHF. In DNA form, the CDR3 reads TGTGCCAGTAGTATAGGAAACCAGGGGAGACAGCATTTT. The chain couples TRBV19 to TRBJ1-5; D may be TRBD1 (6 bases). The germline V and J ends were trimmed by 1 base and 13 bases, with 14 bases remaining between them. This CDR3 contains 13 residues. In germline, CDR1 is LNHDA, CDR2 SQIVND (reference sequence).

This rearrangement joins TRBV7-9 to TRBJ1-4; D is unresolved. Trimming removed 3 bases at V and 8 bases at J, with 10 bases between. Germline V gene lookup returns CDR1 SEHNR and CDR2 FQNEAQ (reference sequence). The CDR3 contains 13 residues. In nucleotides, the CDR3 is TGTGCCAGCAGCTTTGGGGTGGCCGAAAAACTGTTTTTT. Protein product: CASSFGVAEKLFF.

This clonotype was detected only a few times. The J gene is TRBJ2-5, the V gene TRBV20-1; 11 nucleotides align to TRBD1. CDR1 DFQATT and CDR2 SNEGSKA come from the germline V gene (reference sequence). V lost 2 bases to trimming and J lost 0 bases; unmatched junction nucleotides: 5. This CDR3 is 16 amino acids long. CDR3 DNA sequence: TGCAGTGCTAGAACCCGGGACAGGGGGTACCAAGAGACCCAGTACTTC. Translated: CSARTRDRGYQETQYF.

This clonotype was counted only a few times. The rearrangement links TRBV3-1 to TRBJ2-1; 7 bases align to TRBD2. Per the germline V gene, CDR1 is LGHDT and CDR2 is YNNKEL (reference sequence). The CDR3 sequence is 18 residues long. The V and J ends lost 4 bases and 0 bases, in that order; junction bases with no gene match: 12. The CDR3 region has the DNA TGTGCCAGCAGCCCGGAAGGACTGCGGGGGAGCTCCTACAATGAGCAGTTCTTC. It codes for CASSPEGLRGSSYNEQFF.

The chain uses TRBV11-2 and TRBJ2-5; 12 positions agree with TRBD2. Germline V lookup: CDR1 SGHAT, CDR2 FQNNGV. The CDR3 has 16 amino acids. J gave up 3 bases and V 6 bases, and 8 bases lay outside the gene matches. The CDR3 reads CASSLGRTSGEETQYF. As DNA, the CDR3 is TGTGCCAGCAGTTTGGGGCGGACTAGCGGGGAAGAGACCCAGTACTTC.

J is TRBJ1-2 and V is TRBV29-1, with 8 bases lining up with TRBD1. The germline CDR1 and CDR2 sequences are SQVTM and ANQGSEA. There are 14 residues in the CDR3. J was trimmed by 8 bases and V by 7 bases; bases with no gene match: 15. The CDR3 nucleotides read TGCAGCGGTCACAGGGGCGGACAGGGCGGAGGCTACACCTTC. Encoded protein: CSGHRGGQGGGYTF.

The chain uses TRBV20-1 and TRBJ2-7; D is undetermined. CDR1 DFQATT and CDR2 SNEGSKA come from the germline V gene (reference sequence). Trimming shortened V by 5 bases and J by 0 bases, and 14 bases separated the two germline ends. The CDR3 contains 14 residues. This CDR3 reads CSAPDTRSSYEQYF. The CDR3, as DNA: TGCAGTGCTCCCGACACCAGGAGCTCCTACGAGCAGTACTTC.

The chain joins TRBV7-2 to TRBJ2-3, with 8 bases fitting TRBD1. Trimming cost V 4 bases and J 11 bases; bases outside gene matches: 5. There are 12 residues in the CDR3. CDR1 and CDR2 from the germline V gene are SGHTA and FQGNSA. The CDR3 here is CASSSGTGGQYF. CDR3 sequence (DNA): TGTGCCAGCAGCTCGGGGACAGGCGGGCAGTATTTT.

The CDR3 spells CASSYSQATSLDTQYF. DNA of the CDR3: TGTGCCAGCAGTTACTCCCAGGCCACCTCACTTGATACGCAGTATTTT. The chain is built from TRBV6-6 and TRBJ2-3; D is ambiguous. V was pared by 0 bases and J by 6 bases, with 16 bases between. This CDR3 contains 16 residues. Germline V gives CDR1 MNHNY, CDR2 SVGAGI (reference sequence).